This T cell receptor beta chain was captured by sequencing in a study of T-cell reconstitution after alpha-beta-depleted transplantation in children. The germline V and J ends were trimmed by 6 bases and 4 bases, with 10 bases remaining between them. The CDR3 has 13 amino acids. Study-wide results and caveats: T cells produced anew were the main source of T-cell counts and diversity one year after transplant.

Preparing the TCRbeta library involved the use of unique molecular identifiers. MiXCR was run by TCRdb on the PCR reads, yielding one entry per CDR3 protein. The sample holds about 980,000 distinct CDR3 sequences, around 30% seen once. As to this clonotype: Its antigen is unidentified.

Source: PBMCs, mostly from graft donor cells, taken 360 days after TCRalphabeta/CD19-depleted stem cell transplant. The chain joins TRBV12-3 or TRBV12-4 to TRBJ1-5, with a weak D call TRBD1 (5 bases). This sequence originates from a boy under two years old who had a stem cell transplant for SCID, so the T cells may come from the graft donor. Here the CDR3 reads CASSMRGNQPQHF. For the CDR3, the DNA is TGTGCCAGCAGCATGCGGGGGAATCAGCCCCAGCATTTT.